The 2 T cell receptor beta chains in this list originate from one sample, sequenced in a study of graft-versus-host responses after intestinal transplantation. Using immunoSEQ multiplex PCR, the repertoire was profiled, and TCRdb retains in-frame clones only, with some absent. The repertoire holds roughly 110,000 clones, with roughly 93% as singletons. Their recognized antigens are unknown. The input for sequencing was unstimulated CD8+ T cells sorted from spleen or lymph node cells, taken before transplant. These TCRs come from a human donor who was the organ donor for an intestinal transplant.

The genes are TRBV7-2 and TRBJ1-2; D not certain. The germline V and J ends were trimmed by 5 bases and 2 bases, with 6 bases remaining between them. Germline CDR1 is SGHTA and CDR2 is FQGNSA. CDR3 length equals 12 residues. The CDR3 DNA reads TGTGCCAGCAGCCCGTCAAACTATGGCTACACCTTC. Amino acid sequence: CASSPSNYGYTF. Full variable domain (outside the CDR3, taken from reference TRBV7-2 and TRBJ1-2): GAGVSQSPSNKVTEKGKDVELRCDPISGHTALYWYRQSLGQGLEFLIYFQGNSAPDKSGLPSDRFSAERTGGSVSTLTIQRTQQEDSAVYLCASSPSNYGYTFGSGTRLTVV.

The CDR3 nucleotides read TGTGCCAGCAGTTTAGGTCAGGGAATAAATTCACCCCTCCACTTT. This gives the protein CASSLGQGINSPLHF. The rearrangement uses TRBV28 and TRBJ1-6; perhaps TRBD1 as D (5 bases). Germline CDR1 MDHEN, CDR2 SYDVKM. V shed 2 bases and J shed 7 bases, with 12 bases lying between them. CDR3 length equals 15 residues.